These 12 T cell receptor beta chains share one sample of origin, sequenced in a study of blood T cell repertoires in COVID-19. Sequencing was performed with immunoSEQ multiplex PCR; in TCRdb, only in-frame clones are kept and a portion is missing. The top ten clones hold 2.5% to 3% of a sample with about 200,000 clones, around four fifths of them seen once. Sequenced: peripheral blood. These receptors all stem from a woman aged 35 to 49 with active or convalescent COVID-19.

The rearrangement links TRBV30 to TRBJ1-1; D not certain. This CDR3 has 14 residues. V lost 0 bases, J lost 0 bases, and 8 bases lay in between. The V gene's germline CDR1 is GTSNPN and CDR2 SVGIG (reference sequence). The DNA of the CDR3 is TGTGCCTGGAGTGTAGAGCATATGAACACTGAAGCTTTCTTT. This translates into CAWSVEHMNTEAFF.

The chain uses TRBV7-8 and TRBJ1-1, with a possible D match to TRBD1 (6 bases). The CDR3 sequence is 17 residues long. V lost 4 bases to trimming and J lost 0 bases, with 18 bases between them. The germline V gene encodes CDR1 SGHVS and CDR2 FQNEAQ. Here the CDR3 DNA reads TGTGCCAGCAGCTCTAGGGGTAACAGGGAGATGAACACTGAAGCTTTCTTT. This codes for CASSSRGNREMNTEAFF.

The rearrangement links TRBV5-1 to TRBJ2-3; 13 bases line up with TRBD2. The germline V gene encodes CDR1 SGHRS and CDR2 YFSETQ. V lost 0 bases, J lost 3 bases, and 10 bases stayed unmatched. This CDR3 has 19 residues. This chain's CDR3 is CASSLARTSGRAKTDTQYF. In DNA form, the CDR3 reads TGCGCCAGCAGCTTGGCCAGAACTAGCGGGAGGGCCAAAACAGATACGCAGTATTTT.

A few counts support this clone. The CDR3, as DNA: TGTGCCAGCAGCCAACTAGGGACTACGAACACCGGGGAGCTGTTTTTT. This sequence encodes CASSQLGTTNTGELFF. V and J are TRBV4-2 and TRBJ2-2, with 7 bases that match TRBD2. Germline V gene sequence: CDR1 LGHNA, CDR2 YNFKEQ. The CDR3 extends over 16 amino acids. V was clipped by 2 bases and J by 0 bases; unmatched bases: 3.

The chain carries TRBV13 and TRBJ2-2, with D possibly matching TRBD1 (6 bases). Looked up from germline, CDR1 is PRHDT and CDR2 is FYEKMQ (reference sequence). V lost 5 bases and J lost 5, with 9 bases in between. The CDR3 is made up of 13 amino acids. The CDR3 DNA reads TGTGCCAGCAGCAACAGGGAAACCGGGGAGCTGTTTTTT. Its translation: CASSNRETGELFF.

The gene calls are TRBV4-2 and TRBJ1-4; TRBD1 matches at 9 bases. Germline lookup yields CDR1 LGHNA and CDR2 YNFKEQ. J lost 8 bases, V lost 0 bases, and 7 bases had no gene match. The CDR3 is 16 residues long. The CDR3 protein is CASSQDGTGNWEKLFF. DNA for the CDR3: TGTGCCAGCAGCCAAGATGGGACAGGGAATTGGGAAAAACTGTTTTTT.

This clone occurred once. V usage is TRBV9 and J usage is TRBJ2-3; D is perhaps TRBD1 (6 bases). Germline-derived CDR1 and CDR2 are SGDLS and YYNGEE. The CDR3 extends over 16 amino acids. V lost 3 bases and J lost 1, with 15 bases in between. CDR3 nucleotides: TGTGCCAGCAGCGCAAATGGTGGGGGCGGCACAGATACGCAGTATTTT. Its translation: CASSANGGGGTDTQYF. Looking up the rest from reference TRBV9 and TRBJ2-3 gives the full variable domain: DSGVTQTPKHLITATGQRVTLRCSPRSGDLSVYWYQQSLDQGLQFLIQYYNGEERAKGNILERFSAQQFPDLHSELNLSSLELGDSALYFCASSANGGGGTDTQYFGPGTRLTVL.

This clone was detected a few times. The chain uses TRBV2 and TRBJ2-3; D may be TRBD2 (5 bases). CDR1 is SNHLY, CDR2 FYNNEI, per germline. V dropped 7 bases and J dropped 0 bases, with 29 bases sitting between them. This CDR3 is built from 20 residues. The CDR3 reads CASTMIRTPGLAQSTDTQYF. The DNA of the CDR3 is TGTGCCAGCACTATGATTAGGACCCCGGGGTTAGCTCAGAGCACAGATACGCAGTATTTT.

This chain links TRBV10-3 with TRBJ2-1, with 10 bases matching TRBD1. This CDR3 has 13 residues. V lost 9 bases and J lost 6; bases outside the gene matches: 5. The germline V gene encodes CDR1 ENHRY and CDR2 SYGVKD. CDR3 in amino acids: CAISGQGINEQFF. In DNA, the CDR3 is TGTGCCATTTCGGGACAGGGGATCAATGAGCAGTTCTTC.

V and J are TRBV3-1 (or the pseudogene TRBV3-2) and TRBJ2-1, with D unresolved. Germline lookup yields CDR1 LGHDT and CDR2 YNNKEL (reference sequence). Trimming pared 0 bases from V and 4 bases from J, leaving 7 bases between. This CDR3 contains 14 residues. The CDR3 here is CASSQDPGYNEQFF. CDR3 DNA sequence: TGTGCCAGCAGCCAAGATCCCGGGTACAATGAGCAGTTCTTC.

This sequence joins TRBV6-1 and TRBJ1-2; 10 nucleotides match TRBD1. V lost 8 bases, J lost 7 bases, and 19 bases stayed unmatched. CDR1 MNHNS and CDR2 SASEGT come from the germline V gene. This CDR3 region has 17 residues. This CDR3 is CASRAGGAGTGAGGYTF. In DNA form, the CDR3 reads TGTGCCAGCCGTGCCGGGGGGGCTGGGACAGGGGCAGGTGGCTACACCTTC.

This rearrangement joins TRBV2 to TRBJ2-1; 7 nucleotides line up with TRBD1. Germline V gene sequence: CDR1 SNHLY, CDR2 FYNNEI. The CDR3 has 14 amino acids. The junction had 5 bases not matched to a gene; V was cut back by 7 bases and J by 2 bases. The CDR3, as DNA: TGTGCCAGCATTTACAGGGGAGCCTACAATGAGCAGTTCTTC. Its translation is CASIYRGAYNEQFF.